Given below is one T cell receptor beta chain in context. Antigen unknown. The table came from immunoSEQ multiplex PCR; TCRdb's copy has only in-frame clones and leaves some out. The sample records roughly 17,000 clones, roughly four fifths being singletons. Time point given: pre-treatment baseline. Patients had no prior systemic cancer treatment, immunosuppressants or other active cancers. V was trimmed by 0 bases and J by 6 bases, leaving 9 bases between them. The CDR3 loop spans 13 amino acids. The V gene's germline CDR1 is MNHEY and CDR2 SMNVEV (reference sequence). This specimen belongs to a study of blood T cell dynamics during melanoma immunotherapy. Overall study context: Metastatic melanoma patients received first-line pembrolizumab or nivolumab plus ipilimumab. Study-level points and caveats: Disease-control patients' PBMC repertoires became either more clonal or more diverse at W3. The study could not tell melanoma-specific clones from general immune activation.

The chain couples TRBV27 to TRBJ2-7, with no clear D. The sequencing here drew on blood, taken from a patient treated with checkpoint blockade. The TCR was taken from a human donor with melanoma. The CDR3 loop is CASSLSGRAEQYF. The CDR3, as DNA: TGTGCCAGCAGTTTATCCGGACGTGCCGAGCAGTACTTC.